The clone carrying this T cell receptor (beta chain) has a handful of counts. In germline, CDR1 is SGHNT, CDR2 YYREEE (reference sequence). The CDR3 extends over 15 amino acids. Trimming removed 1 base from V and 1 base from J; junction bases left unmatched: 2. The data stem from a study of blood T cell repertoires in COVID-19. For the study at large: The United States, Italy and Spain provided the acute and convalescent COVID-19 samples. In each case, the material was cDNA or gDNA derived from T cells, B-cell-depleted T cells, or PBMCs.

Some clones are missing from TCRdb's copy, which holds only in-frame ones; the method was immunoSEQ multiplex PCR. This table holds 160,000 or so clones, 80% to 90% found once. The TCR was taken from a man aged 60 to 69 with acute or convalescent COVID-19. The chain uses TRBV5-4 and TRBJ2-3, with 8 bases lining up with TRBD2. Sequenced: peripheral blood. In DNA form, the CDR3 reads TGTGCCAGCAGCTTGCAGCGGGGGCGCACAGATACGCAGTATTTT. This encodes CASSLQRGRTDTQYF.